These 21 T cell receptor beta chains came from one sample sequenced in a study of blood T cell repertoires in COVID-19. The method was immunoSEQ multiplex PCR; TCRdb's version includes in-frame clones alone and lacks a portion of them. The repertoire holds over 200,000 clones, with roughly 80% as singletons. Sequenced material: peripheral blood. The source is a woman older than 75 with COVID-19, enrolled during active disease.

This clone has a single count. The chain joins TRBV10-3 to TRBJ1-6; D is undetermined. Germline CDR1 reads ENHRY; CDR2 reads SYGVKD. This CDR3 comprises 13 residues. Trimming removed 7 bases at V and 7 bases at J, with 11 bases between. The CDR3 DNA reads as TGTGCCATCACCGGGGAGCTAAATTCACCCCTCCACTTT. It is translated as CAITGELNSPLHF.

A few counts support this clone. This chain uses TRBV6-5 with TRBJ2-3, with TRBD2 as a possible D gene (6 bases). The V end lost 4 bases, the J end lost 2 bases, and 16 bases lay between the germline ends. This CDR3 spans 16 amino acids. Germline V CDR1 and CDR2: MNHEY, SVGAGI. The CDR3, as DNA: TGTGCCAGCAGTTCCCGGAGGGAGAGGTCCACAGATACGCAGTATTTT. Translated: CASSSRRERSTDTQYF.

This chain connects TRBV12-3 or TRBV12-4 to TRBJ1-5; no reliable D call. Trimming removed 3 bases at V and 7 bases at J, with 10 bases between. This CDR3 spans 13 amino acids. CDR3 nucleotides: TGTGCCAGCAGTTTGGCGGGGTCGCAGCCCCAGCATTTT. Amino acid sequence: CASSLAGSQPQHF.

The rearrangement links TRBV7-6 to TRBJ2-2; the match to TRBD1 covers 10 bases. Germline CDR1 SGHVS, CDR2 FNYEAQ. The V gene end was trimmed by 5 bases and the J gene end by 3 bases; junction bases not matched to a gene: 3. This CDR3 comprises 15 residues. This CDR3 reads CASSAGTGDTGELFF. CDR3 DNA sequence: TGTGCCAGCAGCGCCGGGACAGGGGACACCGGGGAGCTGTTTTTT.

This sequence joins TRBV19 and TRBJ1-3; 9 bases fit TRBD1. Germline lookup yields CDR1 LNHDA and CDR2 SQIVND (reference sequence). The CDR3 totals 17 residues. V lost 4 bases to trimming and J lost 2 bases; unmatched junction nucleotides: 9. The CDR3 DNA sequence: TGTGCCAGTAGTACTGGGGACAGGGTTGGTGCTGGAAACACCATATATTTT. Its protein is CASSTGDRVGAGNTIYF. Supplemented by reference TRBV19 and TRBJ1-3, the full variable domain reads DGGITQSPKYLFRKEGQNVTLSCEQNLNHDAMYWYRQDPGQGLRLIYYSQIVNDFQKGDIAEGYSVSREKKESFPLTVTSAQKNPTAFYLCASSTGDRVGAGNTIYFGEGSWLTVV.

This sequence joins TRBV6-6 and TRBJ2-3; D might be TRBD2 (6 bases). Trimming shortened V by 8 bases and J by 5 bases, and 14 bases separated the two germline ends. The CDR3 runs to 13 residues. Germline CDR1 is MNHNY and CDR2 is SVGAGI (reference sequence). The CDR3 protein is CASGTSYGDTQYF. In nucleotides, the CDR3 is TGTGCCAGCGGCACTAGCTACGGAGATACGCAGTATTTT.

The count of this clone is one. The chain employs TRBV6-5 and TRBJ1-3; TRBD1 matches at 7 bases. The trim removed 5 bases at V and 5 bases at J, leaving 6 bases unmatched. The CDR3 totals 14 residues. Germline V gives CDR1 MNHEY, CDR2 SVGAGI. Here the CDR3 DNA reads TGTGCCAGCAGTAGACAGGGAGCGCGAAACACCATATATTTT. It encodes CASSRQGARNTIYF.

The V gene is TRBV2, the J gene TRBJ1-1; 7 nucleotides match TRBD1. Germline values: CDR1 SNHLY, CDR2 FYNNEI. Trimming removed 6 bases from V and 5 bases from J; junction bases left unmatched: 12. The CDR3 contains 15 residues. CDR3 amino acids: CASSVTGPLGTEAFF. In DNA form, the CDR3 reads TGTGCCAGCAGCGTGACAGGGCCATTAGGGACTGAAGCTTTCTTT. The full variable domain, completed using reference TRBV2 and TRBJ1-1, is EPEVTQTPSHQVTQMGQEVILRCVPISNHLYFYWYRQILGQKVEFLVSFYNNEISEKSEIFDDQFSVERPDGSNFTLKIRSTKLEDSAMYFCASSVTGPLGTEAFFGQGTRLTVV.

This clone has just one count. This chain joins TRBV4-1 and TRBJ1-3; D might be TRBD1 (5 bases). The CDR3 totals 17 residues. The germline V gene encodes CDR1 MGHRA and CDR2 YSYEKL. Trimming cost V 1 base and J 0 bases, with 13 bases left between them. Written as DNA, the CDR3 is TGCGCCAGCAGCCAAGGTGGGGGGAGGATCTCTGGAAACACCATATATTTT. Translating it yields CASSQGGGRISGNTIYF.

The gene calls are TRBV5-6 and TRBJ1-5; a weak D match, TRBD1 (6 bases). Germline assignment: CDR1 SGHDT and CDR2 YYEEEE. The V end was cut by 4 bases, the J end by 4 bases, with 18 bases between. This CDR3 has 16 residues. This CDR3 is CASSLQRQATNQPQHF. The DNA for the CDR3 is TGTGCCAGCAGCCTTCAGAGACAGGCCACTAATCAGCCCCAGCATTTT.

This chain links TRBV19 with TRBJ1-5; D perhaps matches TRBD1 (6 bases). This CDR3 spans 12 amino acids. CDR1 and CDR2 from the germline V gene are LNHDA and SQIVND (reference sequence). V gave up 8 bases and J gave up 3 bases, with 8 bases separating them. Here the CDR3 DNA reads TGTGCCAGTCGGGACAACAATCAGCCCCAGCATTTT. It translates to CASRDNNQPQHF.

This clone has a handful of counts. This sequence joins TRBV7-9 and TRBJ2-6; possibly TRBD2 for D (5 bases). Trimming left V 2 bases short and J 1 base short, with 6 bases between. The CDR3 extends over 15 amino acids. The germline gives CDR1 SEHNR, CDR2 FQNEAQ (reference sequence). CDR3 region: CASSLSGSGANVLTF. The CDR3 DNA reads as TGTGCCAGCAGCTTATCGGGGTCTGGGGCCAACGTCCTGACTTTC. The full variable domain, with the rest looked up from reference TRBV7-9 and TRBJ2-6, is DTGVSQNPRHKITKRGQNVTFRCDPISEHNRLYWYRQTLGQGPEFLTYFQNEAQLEKSRLLSDRFSAERPKGSFSTLEIQRTEQGDSAMYLCASSLSGSGANVLTFGAGSRLTVL.

V usage is TRBV5-1 and J usage is TRBJ2-5; the match to TRBD2 covers 8 bases. The length of the CDR3 is 12 residues. Germline V CDR1 and CDR2: SGHRS, YFSETQ. V shed 9 bases, J shed 5 bases, and the junction held 6 bases outside the gene matches. The CDR3 coding sequence is TGCGCCACCCGGGAGGGGGGCGAGACCCAGTACTTC. This gives the protein CATREGGETQYF.

A single count supports this clone. The J gene is TRBJ1-2, the V gene TRBV6-6, with a tentative D call TRBD1 (5 bases). The germline V gene has CDR1 MNHNY and CDR2 SVGAGI (reference sequence). Trimming removed 11 bases at V and 2 bases at J, with 9 bases between. The CDR3 length is 11 residues. The CDR3 loop is CAGGVNYGYTF. The CDR3 DNA is TGTGCCGGGGGGGTGAACTATGGCTACACCTTC.

The chain links TRBV7-9 to TRBJ2-7; D is ambiguous. V lost 1 base, J lost 3 bases, and 13 bases lay in between. This CDR3 has 15 residues. CDR1 is SEHNR, CDR2 FQNEAQ, per germline (reference sequence). The CDR3 DNA sequence: TGTGCCAGCAGCTTAGGAGGTGGTTTCCTCTACGAGCAGTACTTC. This gives the protein CASSLGGGFLYEQYF.

The chain employs TRBV21-1 and TRBJ2-2; the table names TRBD1, a call not compared with the DNA. TRBV21-1 counts as a pseudogene. CDR3 length: 15 residues. CDR3 sequence (DNA): TGTGCCAGCGCCCTACAGGGGCCGAACACCGGGGAGCTGTTTTTT. It encodes CASALQGPNTGELFF.

The J gene is TRBJ1-2, the V gene TRBV12-3 or TRBV12-4; D is possibly TRBD1 (6 bases). Trimming took 8 bases from V and 4 from J, leaving 8 bases between them. The CDR3 extends over 11 amino acids. CDR3 sequence: CASRTAYGYTF. The CDR3 DNA reads TGTGCCAGCCGGACAGCCTATGGCTACACCTTC.

The rearrangement uses TRBV27 and TRBJ1-2; TRBD1 is a possible D gene (5 bases). This CDR3 contains 14 residues. Germline CDR1 MNHEY, CDR2 SMNVEV (reference sequence). The germline V and J ends were trimmed by 10 bases and 0 bases, with 15 bases remaining between them. The CDR3 nucleotides are TGTGCCACCAAAACCAGGGATTCTAACTATGGCTACACCTTC. Protein sequence: CATKTRDSNYGYTF.

This clone appeared a single time. DNA for the CDR3: TGTGCCAGCAGTCCTGGGGCCCCCCCGGAAAAACTGTTTTTT. This translates into CASSPGAPPEKLFF. The rearrangement links TRBV28 to TRBJ1-4; D perhaps matches TRBD1 (5 bases). Germline assignment: CDR1 MDHEN and CDR2 SYDVKM. The V gene lost 5 bases and the J gene lost 8 bases, with 15 bases spanning the gap. This CDR3 has 14 residues.

DNA of the CDR3: TGTGCCAGTATAGGCGGAGCAGATACGCAGTATTTT. Translated, it gives CASIGGADTQYF. The chain is built from TRBV19 and TRBJ2-3; unclear D gene. This CDR3 region has 12 residues. Trimming pared 7 bases from V and 4 bases from J, leaving 9 bases between. Germline V gene data show CDR1 as LNHDA and CDR2 as SQIVND (reference sequence). Full variable domain (remainder filled in from reference TRBV19 and TRBJ2-3): DGGITQSPKYLFRKEGQNVTLSCEQNLNHDAMYWYRQDPGQGLRLIYYSQIVNDFQKGDIAEGYSVSREKKESFPLTVTSAQKNPTAFYLCASIGGADTQYFGPGTRLTVL.

The chain has TRBV7-2 and TRBJ2-5, with 14 bases aligning to TRBD2. With V trimmed by 1 base and J by 2 bases, 3 bases remained unmatched. Germline V gene sequence: CDR1 SGHTA, CDR2 FQGNSA. The CDR3 spans 17 residues. This CDR3 reads CASSLGTSGGIQETQYF. CDR3 DNA sequence: TGTGCCAGCAGCTTAGGGACTAGCGGGGGGATACAAGAGACCCAGTACTTC.